The 16 T cell receptor beta chains below were found in one sample sequenced in a study of cytomegalovirus exposure and HLA in healthy donors. Primers for the PCR totalled 60 Vbeta and 13 Jbeta. The table came from immunoSEQ multiplex PCR; TCRdb's copy has only in-frame clones and leaves some out. The sample records 75,000 to 95,000 clones, around three fifths being singletons. Sequenced: PBMCs. These receptors were taken from a man in his thirties or forties in good health and CMV-seronegative.

This clone was recorded a few times. CDR3 in amino acids: CASTPGGWNQPQHF. CDR3 nucleotides: TGTGCCAGTACTCCCGGGGGGTGGAATCAGCCCCAGCATTTT. This chain links TRBV19 with TRBJ1-5; a weak D match, TRBD1 (5 bases). The CDR3 sequence is 14 residues long. Germline loops: CDR1 LNHDA, CDR2 SQIVND (reference sequence). V was shortened by 7 bases and J by 4 bases, with 14 bases between the two germline ends.

The rearrangement uses TRBV7-3 and TRBJ1-1; D uncertain. The germline V gene encodes CDR1 SGHTA and CDR2 FQGTGA. Trimming took off 4 bases at V and 1 base at J, with 13 bases between the two ends. The length of the CDR3 is 15 residues. For the CDR3, the DNA is TGTGCCAGCAGCTCCCCTACCCCCGGGAACACTGAAGCTTTCTTT. Translation: CASSSPTPGNTEAFF.

Concerning this clone itself: At one end, the junction sequence differs from germline, possibly due to a read error. This chain joins TRBV28 and TRBJ2-5; TRBD2 matches at 10 bases. Per germline, CDR1 MDHEN and CDR2 SYDVKM. The CDR3 loop spans 16 amino acids. The CDR3 DNA reads TGTGTCAGCAGTTCCTGGGCCACTAGCGGGAAAGAGACCCAGTACTTC. As protein: CVSSSWATSGKETQYF.

The J gene is TRBJ1-2, the V gene TRBV30; D is unclear. V was pared by 1 base and J by 5 bases, with 11 bases between. Per germline, CDR1 GTSNPN and CDR2 SVGIG (reference sequence). The CDR3 is 13 residues long. CDR3 bases: TGTGCCTGGAGTGGGTTCCAGGTTTATGGCTACACCTTC. Protein sequence: CAWSGFQVYGYTF.

V usage is TRBV27 and J usage is TRBJ2-3; D is ambiguous. This CDR3 contains 13 residues. Per the germline V gene, CDR1 is MNHEY and CDR2 is SMNVEV (reference sequence). Between the trimmed V and J ends, which lost 4 bases and 8 bases, there was a span of 13 bases. CDR3 nucleotide sequence: TGTGCCAGCAGTTCCCGACCCCTAGGTACGCAGTATTTT. Its translation: CASSSRPLGTQYF.

The chain links TRBV10-3 to TRBJ2-3; 9 bases are a match to TRBD2. The CDR3 covers 14 residues. Germline lookup yields CDR1 ENHRY and CDR2 SYGVKD. After removal of 10 bases from V and 6 bases from J, the junction contained 11 bases not matched to a gene. DNA for the CDR3: TGTGCCACCTCGGGACTAGCATTATCCGATACGCAGTATTTT. Residues: CATSGLALSDTQYF.

This sequence joins TRBV5-1 and TRBJ1-4; D not certain. The V and J ends lost 0 bases and 0 bases respectively, with 3 bases between them. The CDR3 is made up of 14 amino acids. Germline CDR1 and CDR2: SGHRS and YFSETQ. The CDR3 reads CASSLDTTNEKLFF. The CDR3 DNA reads TGCGCCAGCAGCTTGGATACAACTAATGAAAAACTGTTTTTT. The full variable domain, in which reference TRBV5-1 and TRBJ1-4 provide the parts outside the CDR3, is KAGVTQTPRYLIKTRGQQVTLSCSPISGHRSVSWYQQTPGQGLQFLFEYFSETQRNKGNFPGRFSGRQFSNSRSEMNVSTLELGDSALYLCASSLDTTNEKLFFGSGTQLSVL.

The CDR3 DNA sequence: TGTGCCAGCAGTGACCTAGCGGGGGCCGCCACCTTCGTTGAGCAGTTCTTC. It translates to CASSDLAGAATFVEQFF. The V gene is TRBV2, the J gene TRBJ2-1, with 10 nucleotides matching TRBD2. The CDR3 has 17 amino acids. The germline V gene has CDR1 SNHLY and CDR2 FYNNEI. The V segment lost 3 bases and the J segment 9 bases; nucleotides outside the gene matches: 14.

The genes are TRBV6-5 and TRBJ2-1, with TRBD2 as a possible D gene (5 bases). The CDR3 spans 14 residues. V was pared by 2 bases and J by 6 bases, with 11 bases between. Germline-derived CDR1 and CDR2 are MNHEY and SVGAGI. The DNA for the CDR3 is TGTGCCAGCAGTTACGGTGGGAGCGGCAATGAGCAGTTCTTC. Encoded protein: CASSYGGSGNEQFF.

This clone was observed a handful of times. The V gene is TRBV20-1, the J gene TRBJ1-1; D call uncertain. In germline, CDR1 is DFQATT, CDR2 SNEGSKA (reference sequence). The CDR3 totals 11 residues. DNA of the CDR3: TGCGGGCCAACGGATAACACTGAAGCTTTCTTT. Its translation is CGPTDNTEAFF.

The gene calls are TRBV19 and TRBJ2-7; 11 bases match TRBD1. V shed 5 bases and J 3 bases; nucleotides not matched to a gene: 6. The CDR3 covers 15 residues. Germline loops: CDR1 LNHDA, CDR2 SQIVND (reference sequence). CDR3 residues: CASSFTGTGGYEQYF. CDR3 DNA sequence: TGTGCCAGTAGTTTTACCGGGACAGGGGGCTACGAGCAGTACTTC.

This clone is a singleton in its sample. The chain employs TRBV25-1 and TRBJ2-5; D is unclear. This CDR3 has 14 amino acids. The germline gives CDR1 MGHDK, CDR2 SYGVNS. V was cut by 1 base and J by 2 bases, with 8 bases left in between. The CDR3 reads CASSEFSGQETQYF. CDR3 DNA: TGTGCCAGCAGTGAATTCAGTGGTCAAGAGACCCAGTACTTC.

J is TRBJ2-7 and V is TRBV7-8; TRBD1 might be the D (6 bases). This CDR3 spans 14 amino acids. Trimming shortened V by 3 bases and J by 9 bases, and 18 bases separated the two germline ends. Germline V CDR1 and CDR2: SGHVS, FQNEAQ. As DNA, the CDR3 is TGTGCCAGCAGCTTCTCGGACAGTAAGACTGGGCAGTACTTC. This sequence encodes CASSFSDSKTGQYF. Together with reference TRBV7-8 and TRBJ2-7, the CDR3 gives the full variable domain: GAGVSQSPRYKVAKRGQDVALRCDPISGHVSLFWYQQALGQGPEFLTYFQNEAQLDKSGLPSDRFFAERPEGSVSTLKIQRTQQEDSAVYLCASSFSDSKTGQYFGPGTRLTVT.

The V gene is TRBV6-1, the J gene TRBJ1-1; 8 nucleotides match TRBD1. In germline, CDR1 is MNHNS, CDR2 SASEGT. J lost 1 base, V lost 6 bases, and 7 bases had no gene match. The CDR3 is made up of 15 amino acids. The CDR3 region has the DNA TGTGCCAGCAGGGCAGGGGGCGCGGAGAACACTGAAGCTTTCTTT. Translating gives CASRAGGAENTEAFF.

This chain uses TRBV6-5 with TRBJ1-5, with no clear D. Trimming removed 0 bases at V and 6 bases at J, with 9 bases between. Germline lookup yields CDR1 MNHEY and CDR2 SVGAGI. CDR3 length: 14 residues. The CDR3 protein is CASSYSSAGQPQHF. The CDR3 DNA is TGTGCCAGCAGTTACTCGAGTGCCGGTCAGCCCCAGCATTTT.

This chain links TRBV7-6 with TRBJ1-6, with a possible D match to TRBD1 (6 bases). There are 15 residues in the CDR3. V was cut by 5 bases and J by 7 bases, with 15 bases left in between. CDR1 SGHVS and CDR2 FNYEAQ come from the germline V gene. CDR3: CASSLGWGPNSPLHF. As DNA, the CDR3 is TGTGCCAGCAGCCTAGGTTGGGGGCCCAATTCACCCCTCCACTTT.